This T cell receptor beta chain was profiled in a study of CD8 T cells in ankylosing spondylitis listed by TCRdb under 2017. Describing the broader study: T cell receptor beta repertoires were profiled in healthy donors and ankylosing spondylitis patients so that disease-linked TCR variants could be found. The whole study cohort included some 100 healthy donors and 20 to 30 ankylosing spondylitis patients. Peripheral blood was sampled, and synovial fluid was additionally collected from ankylosing spondylitis patients.

Remarks on this clonotype: The clone's antigen remains unknown. Per-base qualities were not stored, and no clone one base away is much larger.

The germline V gene (reference sequence) sets CDR1 to LNHNV and CDR2 to YYDKDF. Deletion took 5 bases off V and 8 bases off J, with a span of 12 bases between the germline ends. The CDR3 contains 12 residues, cysteine and phenylalanine counted. Only the CDR3 DNA stays, 36 bases, in frame from base 1. Broad study findings and their caveats: Blood from ankylosing spondylitis patients appeared to be characterized by a TCR beta motif composed of 7 to 9 highly homologous amino acid variants. Some motif variants were previously reported in synovial fluid and blood of reactive arthritis patients, suggesting common disease-initiation mechanisms. Significant enrichment of the disease-linked clones was reported in matched synovial fluid samples from ankylosing spondylitis patients. The disease-linked clones showed a CD8+ phenotype and occurred at relatively low frequencies in peripheral blood.

Instrument on record: Illumina HiSeq 2500. Quantitative 5'-RACE with molecular barcodes was the method used to prepare the TCR beta libraries. On the study's bioinformatics: A new computational method based on a probabilistic model of VDJ rearrangement was used to identify disease-linked TCR variants. TCRdb reprocessed the public reads (quality trimming at Q25 with fastp, clone calling with MiXCR) and kept in-frame beta chains. Rows are unified per CDR3 protein, each entry keeping the most common DNA and genes. These V and J calls are TCRdb output, not the study's own analysis. In all, the sample holds 200,000 to 250,000 distinct CDR3 sequences, and 7% to 8% of those were seen once. Jointly, the top ten make up 13% to 15% of the sample.

The receptor's source is a male donor with ankylosing spondylitis. The chain is made from TRBV15 and TRBJ1-2, with the identity of the D gene unclear. The sequenced material came from blood, either unsorted or a sorted T cell fraction (not recorded which). The CDR3 reads CATSGYEGGYTF. The nucleotide sequence reads as follows: TGTGCCACCAGCGGGTACGAGGGAGGCTACACCTTC.